Listed here is a single T cell receptor beta chain. Trimming took 3 bases from V and 1 from J, leaving 9 bases between them. The CDR3 runs 14 residues. Germline V gives CDR1 SEHNR, CDR2 FQNEAQ (reference sequence). The data belong to a study of cytomegalovirus exposure and HLA in healthy donors. With 60 Vbeta and 13 Jbeta primers, the PCR was carried out. TCRdb's table, derived via immunoSEQ multiplex PCR, lists solely in-frame clones and lacks some. The sample contains about 150,000 clones, roughly 84% of which appear only once. The genes are TRBV7-9 and TRBJ1-2, with unresolved D. Sequenced input: PBMCs. The TCR was taken from a boy under 10 years old in good health and CMV-seronegative. CDR3 loop: CASSLETFNYGYTF. DNA for the CDR3: TGTGCCAGCAGCTTGGAGACTTTTAACTATGGCTACACCTTC.